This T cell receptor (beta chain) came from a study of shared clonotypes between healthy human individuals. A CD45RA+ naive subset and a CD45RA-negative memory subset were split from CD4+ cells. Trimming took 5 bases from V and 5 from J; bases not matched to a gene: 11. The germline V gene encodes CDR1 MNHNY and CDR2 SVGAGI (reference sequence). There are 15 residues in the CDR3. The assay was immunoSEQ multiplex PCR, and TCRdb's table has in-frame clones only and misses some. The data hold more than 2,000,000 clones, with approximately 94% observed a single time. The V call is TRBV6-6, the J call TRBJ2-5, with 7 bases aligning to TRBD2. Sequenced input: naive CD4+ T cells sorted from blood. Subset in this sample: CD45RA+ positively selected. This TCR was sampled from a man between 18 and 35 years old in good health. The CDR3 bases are TGTGCCAGCAGTCCTCCAGCGGGGACTGGGGAGACCCAGTACTTC. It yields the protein CASSPPAGTGETQYF.